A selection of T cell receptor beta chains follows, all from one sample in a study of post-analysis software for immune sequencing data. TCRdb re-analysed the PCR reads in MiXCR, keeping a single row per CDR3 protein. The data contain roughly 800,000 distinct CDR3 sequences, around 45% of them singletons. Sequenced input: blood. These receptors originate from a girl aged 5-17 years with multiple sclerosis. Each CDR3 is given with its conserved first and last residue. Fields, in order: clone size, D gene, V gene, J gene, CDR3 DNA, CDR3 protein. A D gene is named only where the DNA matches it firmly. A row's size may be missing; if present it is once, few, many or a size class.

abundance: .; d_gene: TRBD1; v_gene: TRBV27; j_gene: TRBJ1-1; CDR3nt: TGTGCCAGCAGTATGGTGACAGGGGGCCTTGAAGCTTTCTTT; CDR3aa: CASSMVTGGLEAFF
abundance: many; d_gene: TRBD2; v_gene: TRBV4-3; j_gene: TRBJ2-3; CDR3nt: TGCGCCAGCAGCCCCGATGCTAGCGGGAGAACAGATACGCAGTATTTT; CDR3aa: CASSPDASGRTDTQYF
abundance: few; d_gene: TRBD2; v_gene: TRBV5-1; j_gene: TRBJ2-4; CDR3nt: TGCGCCAGCAGCTTGGGTGCTAGCGGGAATGCAGGGCGAAACATTCAGTACTTC; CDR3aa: CASSLGASGNAGRNIQYF
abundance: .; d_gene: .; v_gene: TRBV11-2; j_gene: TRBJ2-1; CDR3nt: TGTGCCAGCAGCTTATCCCCCCTTAGCAATGAGCAGTTCTTC; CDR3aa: CASSLSPLSNEQFF
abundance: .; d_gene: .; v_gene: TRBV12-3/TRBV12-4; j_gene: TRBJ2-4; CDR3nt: TGTGCCAGCAGTTTAAATCTTGGCGGGATGGTCAAAAACATTCAGTACTTC; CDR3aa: CASSLNLGGMVKNIQYF
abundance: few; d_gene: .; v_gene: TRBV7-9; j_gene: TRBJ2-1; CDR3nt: TGTGCCAGCAGCCTTAGCGAACTCTCCTACAATGAGCAGTTCTTC; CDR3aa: CASSLSELSYNEQFF
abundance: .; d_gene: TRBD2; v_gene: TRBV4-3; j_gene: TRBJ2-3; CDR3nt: TGCGCCAGCAGCCAGGGACTAGCGGACATGACGCAGTATTTT; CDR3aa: CASSQGLADMTQYF
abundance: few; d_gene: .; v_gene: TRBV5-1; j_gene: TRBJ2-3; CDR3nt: TGCGCCAGCAGCTTGGAAGGGAACACAGATACGCAGTATTTT; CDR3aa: CASSLEGNTDTQYF
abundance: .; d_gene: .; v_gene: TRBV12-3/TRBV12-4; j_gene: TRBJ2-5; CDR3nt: TGTGCCAGCAGTCTAAACAGGGATTGGGCCCAGTACTTC; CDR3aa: CASSLNRDWAQYF
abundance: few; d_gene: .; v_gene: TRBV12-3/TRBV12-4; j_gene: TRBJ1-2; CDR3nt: TGTGCCAGCACCGAATCTGGACAGAACGGCTACACCTTC; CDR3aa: CASTESGQNGYTF